This paragraph covers one T cell receptor beta chain sequence. What antigen it recognizes has not been identified. Base qualities are not recorded, but no much larger clone differs from it by a single base. This sample is part of a study of PD-L1 blockade in urothelial cancer (dated by TCRdb to about 2017). Broadly, across the study: Every patient began therapy in the mid-2010s and was given atezolizumab 1,200 mg intravenously every 3 weeks. Durable clinical benefit was achieved by nine patients and was not achieved by 20 patients. About nine tenths of the roughly 30 patients were males with bladder-origin urothelial cancer, and 18 of 29 reported a prior smoking history. Blood samples yielded a median of approximately 150,000 T cells and tens of thousands of unique TCRs, with median clonality 0.080. Twenty-nine patients had pretreatment blood TCR-seq, around 25 had at least one posttreatment blood collection, and around 25 had tumor TCR-seq. Pretreatment tumor samples, along with matched peripheral blood serially collected before and after atezolizumab treatment, were subjected to TCR sequencing. Durable clinical benefit was defined as a progression-free survival longer than 6 months, and TCR features were additionally tested against progression-free survival and overall survival. Patients had an ECOG performance status of 0 or 1 and had received between 0 and 3 prior chemotherapy regimens. In the same patients, whole exome sequencing and RNA sequencing of pretreatment tumors were performed in addition to TCR sequencing. Blood samples were analyzed at two time points: 3 weeks after treatment start (second dose) and 6 weeks after treatment start. The study, an exploratory multi-omic analysis, examined somatic, immune and clinical correlates of response to PD-L1 blockade with atezolizumab in urothelial cancer.

Synthetic TCR analog templates were spiked into each PCR so that absolute template abundance could be estimated from read counts. The immunoSEQ assay was used to amplify TCRbeta CDR3 regions from genomic DNA with bias-controlled V and J gene primers. Sequencing of rearranged TCRbeta segments was performed at approximately 20X coverage. As for how the authors treated the data: Clustering was used to correct sequencing errors, and CDR3s were annotated against IMGT to assign V, D and J genes. Downstream analyses used only productive TCRbeta rearrangements and left out out-of-frame or stop-codon sequences. To compute clonality, Shannon entropy was normalized by the log of the number of unique productive sequences and then subtracted from one. Clones differing between time points or between blood and tumor were identified using Fisher's exact test with Benjamini-Hochberg correction, with an adjusted p below 0.01 applied as the threshold. TCRdb limited this immuneACCESS table to in-frame rearrangements with V and J called. A share of clones is missing; checked studies link under half to unresolved V genes, and the rest is unexplained. V and J calls and clone size follow that table, whereas D and trimming were derived from the DNA. The sample table contains 66,000 or so clones; only one count was recorded for 88% of them. 11% of the sample lies in the top ten.

The sample's time point, from its label and the paper: peripheral blood 6 weeks after treatment start. The cohort comprised approximately 30 patients with locally advanced or metastatic urothelial carcinoma treated at Memorial Sloan Kettering on a trial protocol. Peripheral blood mononuclear cells were collected from each patient pretreatment and during treatment, giving between 1 and 8 total time points per patient. The Qiagen DNeasy Blood extraction kit was used to purify genomic DNA from total PBMCs and tumor samples. Collected pretreatment and during treatment, PBMCs were isolated and stored as previously described. General study outcomes and caveats: At 3 weeks after the start of treatment, tumor-associated TCR clones in peripheral blood had expanded more in patients with durable benefit (n ≈ 24, p = 0.022). Because the sample size was small (n of about 30) and many of the analyses were exploratory, the results are meant to be hypothesis-generating. A pretreatment peripheral blood TCR clonality below the median was linked to improved progression-free and overall survival.

From the cysteine through the phenylalanine, the CDR3 covers 14 amino acids. This entry keeps only the CDR3 DNA: 42 bases, framed from base 1. CDR1 and CDR2 were assigned from the germline V gene as SQVTM and ANQGSEA. Trimmed from V: 7 bases; trimmed from J: 2 bases; junction bases lacking a gene match: 8. This specimen consisted of PBMCs, obtained around atezolizumab (anti-PD-L1) treatment. This chain joins TRBV29-1 to TRBJ2-3, with 8 bases aligning to TRBD2. The receptor's source is a man aged 60-69 years with urothelial cancer. The CDR3 region: CSAEGGGYTDTQYF. The DNA sequence follows: TGCAGCGCAGAGGGCGGGGGGTACACAGATACGCAGTATTTT.